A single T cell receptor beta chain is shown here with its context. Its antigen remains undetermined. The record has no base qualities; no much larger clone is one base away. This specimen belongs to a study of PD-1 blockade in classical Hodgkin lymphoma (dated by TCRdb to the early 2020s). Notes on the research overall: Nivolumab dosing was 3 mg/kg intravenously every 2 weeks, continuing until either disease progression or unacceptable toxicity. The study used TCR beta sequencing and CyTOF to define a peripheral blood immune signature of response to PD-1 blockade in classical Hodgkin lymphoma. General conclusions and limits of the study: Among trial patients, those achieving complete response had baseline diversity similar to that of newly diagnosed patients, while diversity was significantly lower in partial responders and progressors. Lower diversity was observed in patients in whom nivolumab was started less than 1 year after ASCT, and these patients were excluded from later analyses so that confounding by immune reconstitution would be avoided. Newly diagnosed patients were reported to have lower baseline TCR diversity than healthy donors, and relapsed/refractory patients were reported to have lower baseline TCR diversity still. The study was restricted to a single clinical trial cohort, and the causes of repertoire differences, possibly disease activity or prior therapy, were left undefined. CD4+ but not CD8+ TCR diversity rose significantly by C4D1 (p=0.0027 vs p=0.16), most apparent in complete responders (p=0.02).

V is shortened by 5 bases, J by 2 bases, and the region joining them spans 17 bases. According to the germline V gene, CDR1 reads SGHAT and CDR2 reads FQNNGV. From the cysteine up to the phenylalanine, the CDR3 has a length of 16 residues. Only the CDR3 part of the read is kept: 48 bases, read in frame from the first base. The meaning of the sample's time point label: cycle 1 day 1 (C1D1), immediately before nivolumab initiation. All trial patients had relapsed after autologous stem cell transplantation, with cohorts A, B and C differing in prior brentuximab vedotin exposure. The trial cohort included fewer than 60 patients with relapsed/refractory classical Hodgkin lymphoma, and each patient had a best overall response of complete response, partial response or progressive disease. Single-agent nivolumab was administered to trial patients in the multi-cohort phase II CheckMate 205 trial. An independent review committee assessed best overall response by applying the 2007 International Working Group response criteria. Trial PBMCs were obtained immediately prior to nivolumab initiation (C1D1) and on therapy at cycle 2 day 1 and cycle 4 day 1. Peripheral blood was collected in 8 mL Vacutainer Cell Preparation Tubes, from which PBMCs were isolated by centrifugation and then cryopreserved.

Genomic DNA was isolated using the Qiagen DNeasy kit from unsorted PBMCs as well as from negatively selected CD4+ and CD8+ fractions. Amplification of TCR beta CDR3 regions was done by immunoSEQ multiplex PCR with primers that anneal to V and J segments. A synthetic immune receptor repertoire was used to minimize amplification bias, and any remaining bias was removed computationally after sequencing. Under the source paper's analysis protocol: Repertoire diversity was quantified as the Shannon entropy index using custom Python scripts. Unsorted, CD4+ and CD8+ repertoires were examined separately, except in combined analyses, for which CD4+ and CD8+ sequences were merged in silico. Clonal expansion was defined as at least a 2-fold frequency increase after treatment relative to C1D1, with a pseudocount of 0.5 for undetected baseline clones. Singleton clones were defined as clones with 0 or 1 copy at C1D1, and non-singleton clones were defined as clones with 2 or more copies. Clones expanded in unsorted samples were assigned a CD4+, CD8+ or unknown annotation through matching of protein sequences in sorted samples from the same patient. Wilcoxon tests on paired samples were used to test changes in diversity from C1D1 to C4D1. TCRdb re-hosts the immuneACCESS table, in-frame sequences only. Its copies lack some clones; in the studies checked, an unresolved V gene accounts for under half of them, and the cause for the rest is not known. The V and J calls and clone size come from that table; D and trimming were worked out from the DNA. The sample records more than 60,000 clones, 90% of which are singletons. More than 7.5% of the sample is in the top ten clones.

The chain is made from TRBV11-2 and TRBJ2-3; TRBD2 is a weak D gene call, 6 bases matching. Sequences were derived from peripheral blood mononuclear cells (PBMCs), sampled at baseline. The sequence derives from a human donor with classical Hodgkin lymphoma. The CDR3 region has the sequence CASSPGLGGATDTQYF. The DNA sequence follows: TGTGCCAGCAGCCCCGGCCTAGGCGGGGCCACAGATACGCAGTATTTT.